A selection of T cell receptor beta chains follows, all from one sample in a study of CD8 T cells in Susac syndrome. TCRdb re-called the immunoSEQ multiplex PCR reads with MiXCR, one entry per CDR3 protein. The sample has roughly 180,000 distinct CDR3 sequences, 85% to 95% seen once. Sequenced input: CD4+ T cells from PBMCs. These receptors all come from a human donor in good health. Each CDR3 is given with its conserved first and last residue. The D gene is left open where the match is weak. Clone size is not always given. Where it is, it says once, few, many or a class for expanded clones.

DNA: TGTGCCAGCAGTGGGTACGGGATTGAAGCTTTCTTT
CDR3: CASSGYGIEAFF
size: once
D: -
J: TRBJ1-1
V: TRBV25-1

DNA: TGCAGTGCTAGAGAGGATGGCTATGGCTACACCTTC
CDR3: CSAREDGYGYTF
size: -
D: -
J: TRBJ1-2
V: TRBV20-1

DNA: TGCGCCAGCAGATGGGGGTCAGATACGCAGTATTTT
CDR3: CASRWGSDTQYF
size: few
D: -
J: TRBJ2-3
V: TRBV4-1

DNA: TGTGCCAGCAGCCGTGGCACAGATACGCAGTATTTT
CDR3: CASSRGTDTQYF
size: few
D: -
J: TRBJ2-3
V: TRBV28

DNA: TGCAGTGCGAACCTAGCGGGGAGCTCCTACGAGCAGTACTTC
CDR3: CSANLAGSSYEQYF
size: -
D: TRBD2
J: TRBJ2-7
V: TRBV20-1

DNA: TGTGCCAGCAGTGTCGATTTGAACACTGAAGCTTTCTTT
CDR3: CASSVDLNTEAFF
size: -
D: -
J: TRBJ1-1
V: TRBV2

DNA: TGTGCCAGCCACTCCTACAATGAGCAGTTCTTC
CDR3: CASHSYNEQFF
size: -
D: -
J: TRBJ2-1
V: TRBV7-9

DNA: TGTGCCAGCAGCCAAGTAGGCACTAGCGGGAGATTTGAGCAGTACTTC
CDR3: CASSQVGTSGRFEQYF
size: -
D: TRBD2
J: TRBJ2-7
V: TRBV4-2

DNA: TGCAGCGTCTGGACAGGAATGAACATTCAGTACTTC
CDR3: CSVWTGMNIQYF
size: -
D: TRBD1
J: TRBJ2-4
V: TRBV29-1

DNA: TGCGCCAGCGCGAGCAGGGGAACTGAAGCTTTCTTT
CDR3: CASASRGTEAFF
size: -
D: -
J: TRBJ1-1
V: TRBV4-3

DNA: TGCGCCAGCAGCTTGGGTTCGGCTAGCTCCTACAATGAGCAGTTCTTC
CDR3: CASSLGSASSYNEQFF
size: -
D: -
J: TRBJ2-1
V: TRBV5-1

DNA: TGTGCCAGCAGCCGGGGGAATACGCAGTATTTT
CDR3: CASSRGNTQYF
size: -
D: -
J: TRBJ2-3
V: TRBV3-1

DNA: TGTGCCAGCAGTTACAGTGTGGGAAGCGTCTACAATGAGCAGTTCTTC
CDR3: CASSYSVGSVYNEQFF
size: -
D: -
J: TRBJ2-1
V: TRBV6-5

DNA: TGTGCCAGCAGCGCCTCCGGGACTCATCAAGAGACCCAGTACTTC
CDR3: CASSASGTHQETQYF
size: -
D: -
J: TRBJ2-5
V: TRBV9

DNA: TGTGCCAGCAGCTTTTCGGGACAGGGGAACACTGAAGCTTTCTTT
CDR3: CASSFSGQGNTEAFF
size: -
D: TRBD1
J: TRBJ1-1
V: TRBV7-3

DNA: TGTGCCACCAGCAGGACGACAGGGCGCAATGAGCAGTTCTTC
CDR3: CATSRTTGRNEQFF
size: -
D: TRBD1
J: TRBJ2-1
V: TRBV15